This TCR beta chain was identified in a study of T cell responses to AZD1222 COVID-19 vaccine. The overall study: Pooled samples include second doses given at about 4 or 12 weeks. General study findings and limits: There were mostly white British donors and more females than males, and clonal diversity was possibly underestimated. Baseline serology detected seropositivity in only a handful of AZD1222 recipients. Unmutated variant regions reportedly attract nearly half of all spike-specific TCRs.

This clone was recorded a few times. Its antigen is unidentified. The protocol was immunoSEQ multiplex PCR, while the TCRdb copy is restricted to in-frame clones and leaves out a portion. The sample yields over 100,000 clones, about 90% seen once. Per the germline V gene, CDR1 is MDHEN and CDR2 is SYDVKM. Trimming pared 5 bases from V and 2 bases from J, leaving 19 bases between. The CDR3 runs 16 residues. This specimen was peripheral blood, taken on day 0 of AZD1222 vaccination. This clonotype was obtained from an adult in good health. This chain joins TRBV28 and TRBJ2-7; D perhaps matches TRBD2 (7 bases). This CDR3 is CASSLGGGGRPYEQYF. CDR3 sequence (DNA): TGTGCCAGCAGTCTGGGGGGGGGCGGGCGGCCCTACGAGCAGTACTTC. Filled out from reference TRBV28 and TRBJ2-7, the complete variable domain reads DVKVTQSSRYLVKRTGEKVFLECVQDMDHENMFWYRQDPGLGLRLIYFSYDVKMKEKGDIPEGYSVSREKKERFSLILESASTNQTSMYLCASSLGGGGRPYEQYFGPGTRLTVT.